This T cell receptor (beta chain) is drawn from a study of CD8 T cells in ankylosing spondylitis. Regarding the study as a whole: A motif of roughly eight highly homologous TCR beta variants was seen as apparently characteristic of ankylosing spondylitis blood. The clones that were linked to disease were reported to be significantly enriched in matched synovial fluid samples from ankylosing spondylitis patients.

Many counts were recorded for this clonotype. The antigen is undetermined. MiXCR was run by TCRdb on the 5' RACE reads, yielding one entry per CDR3 protein. The sample lists 500,000 or so distinct CDR3 sequences; roughly 5.3% were seen once. This sequence originates from a male donor with ankylosing spondylitis. Sample: blood, either unsorted or a sorted T cell fraction (not recorded which).

CDR3 sequence: CASSSSGGETQYF. CDR3 nucleotide sequence: TGTGCCAGCAGCAGTAGTGGGGGAGAGACCCAGTACTTC. V usage is TRBV12-3 or TRBV12-4 and J usage is TRBJ2-5; D is perhaps TRBD1 or TRBD2 (5 bases each). Trimming left V 6 bases short and J 4 bases short, with 12 bases between. The CDR3 is 13 residues long.